This T cell receptor beta chain was recorded in a study of regulatory T cells in long-lasting Graves disease. CDR3 length: 13 amino acids. V lost 2 bases, J lost 2 bases, and 5 bases lay in between. CDR1 MNHEY and CDR2 SMNVEV come from the germline V gene (reference sequence). Time point noted: persistent/refractory GD, antithyroid drugs over 5 years with positive TRAb. The TCR library used RNA extracted from PBMCs. The authors drew 7.5 to 10 milliliters of peripheral blood into EDTA tubes. Findings and limits, study-wide: TRBV28, TRBJ1-2 and TRBJ2-5 were segments that persistent disease favored. Persistent-disease Graves' patients showed less TCR diversity than new cases.

Arm-PCR with iRepertoire HTBI primers amplified the CDR3 regions for these TCR beta libraries. TCRdb redid the calling of the multiplex PCR reads with MiXCR, one entry per CDR3 protein. Here the sample spans about 470,000 distinct CDR3 sequences, 20% to 25% being singletons. Notes on this clonotype: The antigen is unknown.

This TCR came from a female donor with Graves disease. V and J are TRBV27 and TRBJ2-3, with D hard to call. Sequenced here: peripheral blood mononuclear cells (PBMCs), sampled when the disease was refractory, from a patient treated with antithyroid drugs. CDR3 sequence reads: CASSLTITDTQYF. For the CDR3, the DNA is TGTGCCAGCAGTTTAACCATCACAGATACGCAGTATTTT.